A selection of T cell receptor beta chains follows, all from one sample in a study of cytomegalovirus exposure and HLA in healthy donors. Profiling relied on immunoSEQ multiplex PCR, and the TCRdb table lists in-frame clones only, not all of them. The data contain some 200,000 clones, approximately 88% of them seen just once; the ten biggest clones take up 0.71%. Sequencing used PBMCs. The receptors stem from a boy younger than 10 in good health and CMV-seronegative. CDR3s include the opening cysteine and the closing phenylalanine or tryptophan. The D gene is left open where the match is weak. For some rows the clone size is stated as once, few or many, or as a class when expanded; others skip it.

J gene	D gene	clone size	V gene	CDR3 DNA	CDR3 protein
TRBJ2-5	TRBD2	NA	TRBV5-1	TGCGCCAGCAGCCCTAGCGGGGGGGCCGGGGAGACCCAGTACTTC	CASSPSGGAGETQYF
TRBJ1-1	NA	NA	TRBV6-5	TGTGCCAGCAGTTACCAGTATCTCATGAACACTGAAGCTTTCTTT	CASSYQYLMNTEAFF
TRBJ2-5	TRBD2	NA	TRBV7-9	TGTGCCAGCAGCTTAGTAGCGGGAGGCCTCCAAGAGACCCAGTACTTC	CASSLVAGGLQETQYF
TRBJ1-1	NA	NA	TRBV6-5	TGTGCCAGCAGTTACTCTGGTGGAGGCACTGAAGCTTTCTTT	CASSYSGGGTEAFF
TRBJ2-7	TRBD2	NA	TRBV6-5	TGTGCCAGCAGTTACTCGAGGCTAGCGGGGTACGAGCAGTACTTC	CASSYSRLAGYEQYF
TRBJ2-3	TRBD2	NA	TRBV7-6	TGTGCCAGCAGACGGACTAGCGGGGACACAGATACGCAGTATTTT	CASRRTSGDTDTQYF
TRBJ1-2	NA	NA	TRBV6-1	TGTGCCAGCAGTGAACTGGGGACAAACTATGGCTACACCTTC	CASSELGTNYGYTF
TRBJ2-2	NA	NA	TRBV6-1	TGTGCCAGCAGTGGATACTCGAACACCGGGGAGCTGTTTTTT	CASSGYSNTGELFF
TRBJ2-7	NA	NA	TRBV27	TGTGCCAGCAGCCCAATGGGGGGAATGGCCTACGAGCAGTACTTC	CASSPMGGMAYEQYF
TRBJ2-1	NA	NA	TRBV2	TGTGCCAGCGGCAGGATGGACTACAATGAGCAGTTCTTC	CASGRMDYNEQFF
TRBJ2-7	TRBD1	NA	TRBV5-4	TGTGCCAGCAGCTTACAGGGGGCTTACGAGCAGTACTTC	CASSLQGAYEQYF
TRBJ2-3	TRBD2	NA	TRBV7-9	TGTGCCAGCAGCTTACTCGGGAGGGCGGAAGATACGCAGTATTTT	CASSLLGRAEDTQYF
TRBJ1-2	NA	once	TRBV30	TGTGCCTGGAGTGGGGCCCTCGCGGGGAACTATGGCTACACCTTC	CAWSGALAGNYGYTF
TRBJ1-2	TRBD1	NA	TRBV7-9	TGTGCCAGCAGCTTAGTTGACAGGGGTTCTAACTATGGCTACACCTTC	CASSLVDRGSNYGYTF
TRBJ1-4	NA	NA	TRBV11-2	TGTGCCAGCAGCTTCGGTGAAAAACTGTTTTTT	CASSFGEKLFF
TRBJ2-1	NA	few	TRBV7-9	TGTGCCAGCAGCCCTACCGGTCTCGACAATGAGCAGTTCTTC	CASSPTGLDNEQFF
TRBJ2-1	NA	NA	TRBV6-4	TGTGCCAGCAGTGACCGCTCCTACAATGAGCAGTTCTTC	CASSDRSYNEQFF
TRBJ2-1	TRBD2	once	TRBV5-1	TGCGCCAGCAGGGGACTAGCGGGAGGACCCTATGGCGATGAGCAGTTCTTC	CASRGLAGGPYGDEQFF
TRBJ2-1	NA	NA	TRBV27	TGTGCCAGCAGTTTATCGTTGGGGGCGGCCTCCTACAATGAGCAGTTCTTC	CASSLSLGAASYNEQFF
TRBJ1-3	NA	NA	TRBV6-5	TGTGCCAGCAGTTACTCGAGAACAGTAGGAAACACCATATATTTT	CASSYSRTVGNTIYF
TRBJ1-5	NA	NA	TRBV6-1	TGTGCCAGCAGACGCACTCAGACGGCCCTAGGGCCCCAGCATTTT	CASRRTQTALGPQHF
TRBJ2-7	NA	NA	TRBV6-1	TGTGCCAGCAGTGAACTTTACGAGCAGTACTTC	CASSELYEQYF
TRBJ2-3	TRBD2	NA	TRBV9	TGTGCCAGCAGCGCCACTGGGTGGGAAGCGGGGGGCACAGATACGCAGTATTTT	CASSATGWEAGGTDTQYF
TRBJ2-7	TRBD1	NA	TRBV15	TGTGCCACCAGTACCGGGACAGGGTCCTACGAGCAGTACTTC	CATSTGTGSYEQYF
TRBJ1-2	NA	NA	TRBV27	TGTGCCAGCAGTTTTACTTTCCAGGGGAAGAGCTATGGCTACACCTTC	CASSFTFQGKSYGYTF
TRBJ2-1	NA	NA	TRBV6-1	TGTGCCACCTATAGCGGAAGCTCCTACAATGAGCAGTTCTTC	CATYSGSSYNEQFF
TRBJ2-1	TRBD1	NA	TRBV5-1	TGCGCCAGCAGCTGGACAGGTGTCAATGAGCAGTTCTTC	CASSWTGVNEQFF
TRBJ2-5	TRBD2	NA	TRBV29-1	TGCAGCGTTGACGAGGGAGGGCCGGGGGAGCAGTACTTC	CSVDEGGPGEQYF
TRBJ2-3	TRBD1	NA	TRBV7-2	TGTGCCAGCACCTTGACAGGGGTCACAGATACGCAGTATTTT	CASTLTGVTDTQYF